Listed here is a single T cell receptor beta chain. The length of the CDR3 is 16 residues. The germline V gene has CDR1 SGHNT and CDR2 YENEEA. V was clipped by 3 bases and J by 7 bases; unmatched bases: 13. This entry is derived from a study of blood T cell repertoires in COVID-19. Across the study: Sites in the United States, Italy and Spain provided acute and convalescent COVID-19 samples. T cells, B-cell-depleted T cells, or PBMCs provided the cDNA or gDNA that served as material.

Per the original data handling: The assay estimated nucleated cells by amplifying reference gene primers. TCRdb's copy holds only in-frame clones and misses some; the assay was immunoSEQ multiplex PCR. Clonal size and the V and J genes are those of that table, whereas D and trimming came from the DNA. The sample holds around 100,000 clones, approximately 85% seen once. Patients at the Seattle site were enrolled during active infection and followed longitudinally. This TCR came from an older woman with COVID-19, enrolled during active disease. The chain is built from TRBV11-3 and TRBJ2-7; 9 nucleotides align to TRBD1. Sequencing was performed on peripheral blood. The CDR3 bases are TGTGCCAGCAGCTTCGCAGCGGGACAGGGCCTACGGGAGCAGTACTTC. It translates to CASSFAAGQGLREQYF.